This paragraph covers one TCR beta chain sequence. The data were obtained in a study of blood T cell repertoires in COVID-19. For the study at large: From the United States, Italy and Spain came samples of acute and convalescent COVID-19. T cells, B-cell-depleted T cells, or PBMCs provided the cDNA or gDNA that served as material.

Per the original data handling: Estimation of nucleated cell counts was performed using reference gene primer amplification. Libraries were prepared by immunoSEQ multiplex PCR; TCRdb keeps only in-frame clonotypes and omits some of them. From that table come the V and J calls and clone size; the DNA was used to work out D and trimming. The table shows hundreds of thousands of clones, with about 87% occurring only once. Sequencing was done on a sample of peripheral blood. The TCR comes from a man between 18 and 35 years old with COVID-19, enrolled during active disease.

The CDR3: CASSQVDRGSYEQYF. DNA for the CDR3: TGCGCCAGCAGCCAAGTTGACAGGGGTTCCTACGAGCAGTACTTC. The chain employs TRBV4-1 and TRBJ2-7, with 8 positions matching TRBD1. The V gene's germline CDR1 is MGHRA and CDR2 YSYEKL. Trimming cost V 1 base and J 1 base; bases outside gene matches: 3. This CDR3 is 15 amino acids long.